These 17 T cell receptor beta chains originate from one sample sequenced in a study of blood T cell repertoires in COVID-19. Some clones are missing from TCRdb's copy, which holds only in-frame ones; the method was immunoSEQ multiplex PCR. The sample contains around 100,000 clones, 81% of which appear only once. The sequenced material came from peripheral blood. The source is a man aged 50 or older with acute or convalescent COVID-19.

The chain carries TRBV9 and TRBJ2-3, with 10 bases matching TRBD1. V shed 3 bases and J 5 bases; nucleotides not matched to a gene: 3. CDR3 size: 14 residues. CDR1 is SGDLS, CDR2 YYNGEE, per germline. CDR3 coding DNA: TGTGCCAGCAGCGCCCGGACAGGGGGAGATACGCAGTATTTT. Amino acids: CASSARTGGDTQYF.

This clone appeared a single time. The rearrangement links TRBV15 to TRBJ2-1; 8 bases are a match to TRBD2. The germline V gene has CDR1 LNHNV and CDR2 YYDKDF (reference sequence). The CDR3 has 14 amino acids. The junction had 6 bases not matched to a gene; V was cut back by 5 bases and J by 6 bases. CDR3 region: CATSGGAGANEQFF. The CDR3 DNA sequence: TGTGCCACCAGCGGAGGAGCGGGGGCCAATGAGCAGTTCTTC. Complete variable domain (other parts from reference TRBV15 and TRBJ2-1): DAMVIQNPRYQVTQFGKPVTLSCSQTLNHNVMYWYQQKSSQAPKLLFHYYDKDFNNEADTPDNFQSRRPNTSFCFLDIRSPGLGDTAMYLCATSGGAGANEQFFGPGTRLTVL.

The chain combines TRBV6-6 with TRBJ1-1, with D maybe TRBD1 (6 bases). Germline V gene data show CDR1 as MNHNY and CDR2 as SVGAGI (reference sequence). Deletions cut 7 bases from V and 3 bases from J, with 12 bases between. CDR3 length: 13 residues. The CDR3: CASNQGPHTEAFF. CDR3 nucleotides: TGTGCCAGCAACCAGGGGCCGCACACTGAAGCTTTCTTT.

This chain links TRBV11-2 with TRBJ1-5, with a weak D call TRBD1 (5 bases). The V end lost 5 bases, the J end lost 4 bases, and 12 bases lay between the germline ends. CDR3 length: 14 residues. Germline V gene sequence: CDR1 SGHAT, CDR2 FQNNGV. This CDR3 is CASSPGGENQPQHF. CDR3 in DNA: TGTGCCAGCAGCCCTGGGGGGGAGAATCAGCCCCAGCATTTT.

The chain is built from TRBV19 and TRBJ1-1; D is undetermined. Looked up from germline, CDR1 is LNHDA and CDR2 is SQIVND (reference sequence). CDR3 length: 14 amino acids. V was shortened by 10 bases and J by 5 bases, with 20 bases between the two germline ends. DNA of the CDR3: TGTGCCACCTCGCTCGGCGGAGGAGGGACTGAAGCTTTCTTT. Encoded protein: CATSLGGGGTEAFF.

This sequence joins TRBV24-1 and TRBJ1-2; the D gene is possibly TRBD1 (6 bases). V lost 9 bases and J lost 0, with 7 bases in between. Per the germline V gene, CDR1 is KGHDR and CDR2 is SFDVKD. This CDR3 is built from 12 residues. The CDR3 is CATGGANYGYTF. The CDR3 DNA is TGTGCCACCGGGGGCGCTAACTATGGCTACACCTTC.

This clone was detected only a few times. The rearrangement links TRBV9 to TRBJ2-2, with 10 bases lining up with TRBD1. V was pared by 3 bases and J by 0 bases, with 5 bases of the junction left unmatched. From germline, CDR1 is SGDLS and CDR2 YYNGEE. CDR3 length: 17 residues. In DNA form, the CDR3 reads TGTGCCAGCAGCGCCTGGGGGACAGGGGCGAACACCGGGGAGCTGTTTTTT. Amino acids: CASSAWGTGANTGELFF.

This chain links TRBV27 with TRBJ2-3, with 11 nucleotides matching TRBD2. V lost 5 bases and J lost 2; bases outside the gene matches: 6. The CDR3 spans 16 residues. Per the germline V gene, CDR1 is MNHEY and CDR2 is SMNVEV (reference sequence). This chain's CDR3 is CASSQLAGGPTDTQYF. The CDR3 region has the DNA TGTGCCAGCAGTCAGCTAGCGGGGGGCCCCACAGATACGCAGTATTTT.

This clone has just a few counts. V and J are TRBV6-6 and TRBJ1-5, with 7 bases fitting TRBD1. The V segment lost 5 bases and the J segment 3 bases; nucleotides outside the gene matches: 19. The germline V gene encodes CDR1 MNHNY and CDR2 SVGAGI (reference sequence). The CDR3 loop spans 19 amino acids. The CDR3 here is CASSRIRGQVLKDNQPQHF. In nucleotides, the CDR3 is TGTGCCAGCAGTCGCATACGTGGACAGGTCCTTAAGGACAATCAGCCCCAGCATTTT.

The rearrangement links TRBV19 to TRBJ1-5; 10 bases agree with TRBD1. The CDR3 is 16 residues long. V trimming: 7 bases; J trimming: 0 bases; junction bases outside the gene matches: 6. CDR1 is LNHDA, CDR2 SQIVND, per germline (reference sequence). The chain's CDR3 is CASKGQGTPSNQPQHF. In nucleotides, the CDR3 is TGTGCCAGTAAGGGACAGGGGACCCCTAGCAATCAGCCCCAGCATTTT.

This chain connects TRBV2 to TRBJ1-5; tentatively, D is TRBD1 (5 bases). This CDR3 contains 14 residues. Germline CDR1 SNHLY, CDR2 FYNNEI. V was cut by 8 bases and J by 0 bases, with 11 bases left in between. Here the CDR3 DNA reads TGTGCCAGCCGCCTGGGGCTTAGCAATCAGCCCCAGCATTTT. This gives the protein CASRLGLSNQPQHF.

The chain carries TRBV28 and TRBJ1-6; D uncertain. The CDR3 has 14 amino acids. Trimming left V 6 bases short and J 2 bases short, with 8 bases between. Per the germline V gene, CDR1 is MDHEN and CDR2 is SYDVKM. CDR3 DNA: TGTGCCAGCAGGCCATGGCCCTATAATTCACCCCTCCACTTT. Translation gives CASRPWPYNSPLHF.

The chain is built from TRBV5-1 and TRBJ2-2, with TRBD1 matching 7 bases. This CDR3 comprises 16 residues. V trimming: 4 bases; J trimming: 4 bases; junction bases outside the gene matches: 10. The germline V gene has CDR1 SGHRS and CDR2 YFSETQ. The CDR3 DNA sequence: TGCGCCAGCAGCGCAGAGACAGGGTTGGGCACCGGGGAGCTGTTTTTT. Translation gives CASSAETGLGTGELFF.

This clone was counted only a few times. The rearrangement joins TRBV5-1 to TRBJ2-3, with TRBD2 matching over 12 bases. Germline values: CDR1 SGHRS, CDR2 YFSETQ. This CDR3 is 16 amino acids long. With V trimmed by 4 bases and J by 6 bases, 9 bases remained unmatched. CDR3: CASSRRTSGEADTQYF. DNA for the CDR3: TGCGCCAGCAGCCGAAGGACTAGCGGGGAAGCGGATACGCAGTATTTT.

The chain recombines TRBV3-1 (or the pseudogene TRBV3-2) with TRBJ1-1; no definite D call. The CDR3 loop spans 12 amino acids. V lost 0 bases and J 7 bases, leaving 6 bases between the germline ends. The germline CDR1 and CDR2 sequences are LGHDT and YNNKEL (reference sequence). CDR3: CASSQERSEAFF. The CDR3 nucleotides are TGTGCCAGCAGCCAAGAGCGGAGTGAAGCTTTCTTT.

Regarding this clone: Germline and junction disagree at one end, which may indicate a read error. V is TRBV4-2 and J is TRBJ2-5; perhaps TRBD2 as D (6 bases). This CDR3 is built from 14 residues. The germline V gene has CDR1 LGHNA and CDR2 YNFKEQ. The CDR3 DNA reads TGTGCCAGCAGCCAAGATTTAGCGGAAGAGATCCAGTACTTC. Protein product: CASSQDLAEEIQYF.

A single count supports this clone. A read error may produce the germline difference seen at one junction end. The chain uses TRBV9 and TRBJ1-1; unclear D gene. Germline V lookup: CDR1 SGDLS, CDR2 YYNGEE. The CDR3 loop spans 13 amino acids. CDR3 sequence reads: CASGREGNTEAFF. The CDR3, as DNA: TGCGCCAGCGGAAGGGAGGGTAACACTGAAGCTTTCTTT.